This is a list of T cell receptor beta chains from one sample in a study of cytomegalovirus exposure and HLA in healthy donors. This table comes from immunoSEQ multiplex PCR, and its TCRdb copy is limited to in-frame clones, with some not included. The sample shows about 210,000 clones, about 80% of them seen only once. Sequencing was carried out using PBMCs. The receptors were sampled from a woman in her 50s in good health and CMV-seropositive. Both conserved end residues are part of each CDR3. Each record gives: D gene, J gene, V gene, clone size, CDR3 length, CDR3 protein, CDR3 DNA. A D gene is named only where the DNA matches it firmly. Clone size appears in some rows only: once, few, many, or a class for an expanded clone.

D: TRBD1
J: TRBJ2-7
V: TRBV7-6
size: .
length: 15
CDR3: CASSSGQGATYEQYF
DNA: TGTGCCAGCAGCTCGGGACAGGGGGCGACCTACGAGCAGTACTTC

D: TRBD2
J: TRBJ2-3
V: TRBV5-1
size: .
length: 17
CDR3: CASSSIQTSGVTDTQYF
DNA: TGCGCCAGCAGCTCTATCCAGACTAGCGGGGTCACAGATACGCAGTATTTT

D: TRBD1
J: TRBJ1-2
V: TRBV27
size: .
length: 13
CDR3: CASRGQGLDGYTF
DNA: TGTGCCAGCAGGGGACAGGGGCTAGATGGCTACACCTTC

D: .
J: TRBJ1-1
V: TRBV5-1
size: few
length: 15
CDR3: CASSLDGGEDTEAFF
DNA: TGCGCCAGCAGCTTGGATGGGGGGGAGGACACTGAAGCTTTCTTT

D: TRBD2
J: TRBJ2-7
V: TRBV4-2
size: .
length: 15
CDR3: CASSQDLAGGYEQYF
DNA: TGTGCCAGCAGCCAAGATTTAGCGGGGGGTTACGAGCAGTACTTC

D: TRBD1
J: TRBJ1-6
V: TRBV5-6
size: .
length: 15
CDR3: CASSLRTGVYSPLHF
DNA: TGTGCCAGCAGCTTGAGGACAGGGGTTTATTCACCCCTCCACTTT

D: .
J: TRBJ1-1
V: TRBV7-2
size: .
length: 15
CDR3: CASSSLGALNTEAFF
DNA: TGTGCCAGCAGCTCACTCGGAGCATTGAACACTGAAGCTTTCTTT

D: .
J: TRBJ1-6
V: TRBV4-2
size: .
length: 16
CDR3: CASRAILGSGNSPLHF
DNA: TGTGCCAGCAGGGCCATTTTGGGGTCGGGGAATTCACCCCTCCACTTT

D: .
J: TRBJ1-5
V: TRBV29-1
size: .
length: 14
CDR3: CSVADAGWNQPQHF
DNA: TGCAGCGTTGCTGACGCGGGCTGGAATCAGCCCCAGCATTTT

D: .
J: TRBJ1-6
V: TRBV6-5
size: .
length: 15
CDR3: CASSSRTPYNSPLHF
DNA: TGTGCCAGCAGTTCCCGGACACCATATAATTCACCCCTCCACTTT

D: .
J: TRBJ1-1
V: TRBV19
size: .
length: 13
CDR3: CASRTGTMTEAFF
DNA: TGTGCCAGTAGAACAGGGACGATGACTGAAGCTTTCTTT

D: .
J: TRBJ2-7
V: TRBV27
size: .
length: 13
CDR3: CASRILGLDEQYF
DNA: TGTGCCAGCAGAATCTTAGGACTTGACGAGCAGTACTTC

D: .
J: TRBJ1-1
V: TRBV2
size: .
length: 16
CDR3: CASSEVLGRRATEAFF
DNA: TGTGCCAGCAGTGAAGTGCTTGGCAGGCGAGCCACTGAAGCTTTCTTT

D: TRBD2
J: TRBJ2-1
V: TRBV4-1
size: .
length: 18
CDR3: CASSQESGGLASYNEQFF
DNA: TGCGCCAGCAGCCAAGAGAGCGGAGGACTAGCCTCCTACAATGAGCAGTTCTTC

D: TRBD1
J: TRBJ2-7
V: TRBV5-1
size: .
length: 15
CDR3: CASSSRQGALYEQYF
DNA: TGCGCCAGCAGCTCACGACAGGGGGCCCTCTACGAGCAGTACTTC

D: TRBD1
J: TRBJ1-5
V: TRBV28
size: .
length: 15
CDR3: CASSWTGDSNQPQHF
DNA: TGTGCCAGCAGTTGGACAGGGGACAGCAATCAGCCCCAGCATTTT

D: .
J: TRBJ1-5
V: TRBV5-1
size: .
length: 13
CDR3: CASSFARGQPQHF
DNA: TGCGCCAGCAGCTTCGCCCGAGGGCAGCCCCAGCATTTT

D: .
J: TRBJ1-6
V: TRBV10-3
size: few
length: 13
CDR3: CAIKRQGDSPLHF
DNA: TGTGCCATCAAAAGGCAGGGCGATTCACCCCTCCACTTT

D: TRBD1
J: TRBJ1-1
V: TRBV7-2
size: .
length: 17
CDR3: CASSRPDRDTANTEAFF
DNA: TGTGCCAGCAGTCGTCCAGACAGGGACACTGCGAACACTGAAGCTTTCTTT

D: .
J: TRBJ2-2
V: TRBV19
size: .
length: 13
CDR3: CASTQINAGELFF
DNA: TGTGCCAGTACCCAGATCAACGCCGGGGAGCTGTTTTTT

D: .
J: TRBJ2-3
V: TRBV29-1
size: .
length: 15
CDR3: CSVQSEGSSPDTQYF
DNA: TGCAGCGTCCAGAGCGAGGGTTCTAGCCCAGATACGCAGTATTTT

D: .
J: TRBJ1-1
V: TRBV5-1
size: .
length: 14
CDR3: CASRNGQSQVEAFF
DNA: TGCGCCAGCAGAAACGGACAAAGCCAGGTGGAAGCTTTCTTT

D: TRBD2
J: TRBJ2-3
V: TRBV7-2
size: .
length: 15
CDR3: CASSLVGLATDTQYF
DNA: TGTGCCAGCAGCTTAGTGGGACTAGCGACAGATACGCAGTATTTT

D: .
J: TRBJ2-1
V: TRBV4-1
size: .
length: 15
CDR3: CASSLSSGPYNEQFF
DNA: TGCGCCAGCAGCCTCTCGAGCGGGCCCTACAATGAGCAGTTCTTC

D: .
J: TRBJ2-3
V: TRBV11-2
size: .
length: 12
CDR3: CASSLDRDTQYF
DNA: TGTGCCAGCAGCTTGGACAGAGATACGCAGTATTTT

D: TRBD1
J: TRBJ2-2
V: TRBV7-2
size: .
length: 16
CDR3: CASSPPGQYDTGELFF
DNA: TGTGCCAGCAGCCCCCCGGGACAGTATGATACCGGGGAGCTGTTTTTT

D: .
J: TRBJ2-3
V: TRBV11-2
size: .
length: 15
CDR3: CASSKRPSTADTQYF
DNA: TGTGCCAGCAGCAAGCGGCCCAGTACGGCAGATACGCAGTATTTT

D: .
J: TRBJ2-6
V: TRBV13
size: .
length: 15
CDR3: CASSFRGSGANVLTF
DNA: TGTGCCAGCAGCTTCAGAGGGTCTGGGGCCAACGTCCTGACTTTC

D: TRBD1
J: TRBJ2-1
V: TRBV2
size: .
length: 17
CDR3: CASKSATGTGGYNEQFF
DNA: TGTGCCAGCAAATCTGCCACCGGGACAGGAGGATACAATGAGCAGTTCTTC

D: .
J: TRBJ2-1
V: TRBV15
size: .
length: 15
CDR3: CATSRVPGTPNEQFF
DNA: TGTGCCACCAGCAGAGTCCCCGGGACTCCCAATGAGCAGTTCTTC

D: .
J: TRBJ2-7
V: TRBV5-1
size: once
length: 13
CDR3: CASSPDSFYEQYF
DNA: TGCGCCAGCAGCCCAGACTCTTTCTACGAGCAGTACTTC

D: .
J: TRBJ1-2
V: TRBV30
size: .
length: 12
CDR3: CAWTDWNVGYTF
DNA: TGTGCCTGGACGGACTGGAACGTCGGCTACACCTTC

D: .
J: TRBJ2-1
V: TRBV6-1
size: .
length: 15
CDR3: CASSEWAGSNNEQFF
DNA: TGTGCCAGCAGTGAATGGGCGGGGAGCAACAATGAGCAGTTCTTC

D: .
J: TRBJ1-4
V: TRBV4-1
size: .
length: 16
CDR3: CASSQDPQGTNEKLFF
DNA: TGCGCCAGCAGCCAAGATCCACAGGGCACTAATGAAAAACTGTTTTTT

D: TRBD1
J: TRBJ2-7
V: TRBV11-2
size: .
length: 15
CDR3: CASSSGTGSPFEQYF
DNA: TGTGCCAGCAGCTCTGGGACAGGGTCCCCCTTTGAGCAGTACTTC

D: TRBD2
J: TRBJ2-7
V: TRBV7-2
size: .
length: 16
CDR3: CASSLRASGEPYEQYF
DNA: TGTGCCAGCAGCTTAAGGGCAAGCGGGGAACCCTACGAGCAGTACTTC

D: .
J: TRBJ2-3
V: TRBV12-5
size: .
length: 15
CDR3: CASGLVGGKTDTQYF
DNA: TGTGCTAGTGGTTTGGTAGGAGGTAAAACAGATACGCAGTATTTT

D: TRBD1
J: TRBJ1-2
V: TRBV30
size: .
length: 15
CDR3: CAWSVRRGVDYGYTF
DNA: TGTGCCTGGAGTGTCCGCAGGGGGGTTGACTATGGCTACACCTTC

D: .
J: TRBJ1-1
V: TRBV18
size: few
length: 15
CDR3: CASSPLGDTNTEAFF
DNA: TGTGCCAGCTCACCACTGGGAGACACGAACACTGAAGCTTTCTTT

D: .
J: TRBJ2-7
V: TRBV4-2
size: .
length: 15
CDR3: CASSQDPQGPYEQYF
DNA: TGTGCCAGCAGCCAAGATCCGCAGGGCCCCTACGAGCAGTACTTC

D: .
J: TRBJ2-2
V: TRBV7-3
size: .
length: 14
CDR3: CASSLNGGTGELFF
DNA: TGTGCCAGCAGCTTAAATGGGGGGACCGGGGAGCTGTTTTTT

D: .
J: TRBJ1-1
V: TRBV6-4
size: .
length: 13
CDR3: CASSRGVNTEAFF
DNA: TGTGCCAGTTCACGGGGGGTGAACACTGAAGCTTTCTTT

D: .
J: TRBJ1-5
V: TRBV4-1
size: .
length: 16
CDR3: CASSQDVGIGNQPQHF
DNA: TGCGCCAGCAGCCAAGATGTGGGCATAGGCAATCAGCCCCAGCATTTT

D: TRBD2
J: TRBJ2-7
V: TRBV19
size: .
length: 14
CDR3: CASSGSSGGYEQYF
DNA: TGTGCCAGTAGTGGATCTAGCGGGGGCTACGAGCAGTACTTC

D: .
J: TRBJ2-3
V: TRBV5-4
size: .
length: 13
CDR3: CASSLNQGDTQYF
DNA: TGTGCCAGCAGCTTGAATCAGGGAGATACGCAGTATTTT

D: TRBD1
J: TRBJ1-2
V: TRBV11-2
size: .
length: 18
CDR3: CASSSAPRQGRMNYGYTF
DNA: TGTGCCAGCAGCTCAGCCCCCCGACAGGGGAGAATGAACTATGGCTACACCTTC

D: .
J: TRBJ1-2
V: TRBV19
size: .
length: 12
CDR3: CATLQWNYGYTF
DNA: TGTGCCACCCTTCAGTGGAACTATGGCTACACCTTC

D: .
J: TRBJ2-3
V: TRBV5-1
size: .
length: 15
CDR3: CASSLSGTSGDTQYF
DNA: TGCGCCAGCAGCTTGAGCGGGACATCAGGGGATACGCAGTATTTT

D: TRBD2
J: TRBJ2-5
V: TRBV28
size: .
length: 17
CDR3: CASSPWTSGGARETQYF
DNA: TGTGCCAGCAGTCCATGGACTAGCGGGGGGGCCAGAGAGACCCAGTACTTC

D: .
J: TRBJ1-1
V: TRBV28
size: .
length: 15
CDR3: CASSLVPDMNTEAFF
DNA: TGTGCCAGCAGTTTAGTGCCGGACATGAACACTGAAGCTTTCTTT

D: TRBD1
J: TRBJ1-1
V: TRBV4-2
size: .
length: 16
CDR3: CASSQDLTGGRTEAFF
DNA: TGTGCCAGCAGCCAAGATCTGACAGGGGGCCGCACTGAAGCTTTCTTT

D: .
J: TRBJ1-1
V: TRBV14
size: few
length: 12
CDR3: CASSQQGLEAFF
DNA: TGTGCCAGCAGCCAACAGGGTCTTGAAGCTTTCTTT

D: TRBD1
J: TRBJ1-2
V: TRBV9
size: .
length: 18
CDR3: CASSVSSQGLPYIYGYTF
DNA: TGTGCCAGCAGCGTGTCCTCACAGGGGCTCCCATATATCTATGGCTACACCTTC

D: .
J: TRBJ1-2
V: TRBV19
size: once
length: 16
CDR3: CASSPKETGGIRGYTF
DNA: TGTGCCAGCAGTCCCAAGGAGACGGGGGGGATTCGAGGCTACACCTTC

D: .
J: TRBJ1-1
V: TRBV2
size: .
length: 13
CDR3: CASSGEKNTEAFF
DNA: TGTGCCAGCAGCGGAGAGAAGAACACTGAAGCTTTCTTT

D: TRBD1
J: TRBJ1-1
V: TRBV7-2
size: .
length: 13
CDR3: CASSRQGRGEAFF
DNA: TGTGCCAGCAGCAGACAGGGAAGGGGTGAAGCTTTCTTT

D: .
J: TRBJ2-7
V: TRBV7-2
size: .
length: 12
CDR3: CASSSARYEQYF
DNA: TGTGCCAGCAGCTCGGCGAGGTACGAGCAGTACTTC